These T cell receptor beta chains were read from a single sample in a study of radiotherapy plus CTLA-4 blockade in lung cancer. The method was immunoSEQ multiplex PCR; TCRdb's version includes in-frame clones alone and lacks a portion of them. The sample contains 85,000 to 90,000 clones, less than 80% of which appear only once. Here the sequenced sample was peripheral blood, taken from a patient treated with radiotherapy plus ipilimumab. The receptors derive from a human donor with non-small cell lung cancer that progressed on radiotherapy plus ipilimumab. CDR3s include the opening cysteine and the closing phenylalanine or tryptophan. A D gene is named only where the DNA matches it firmly. Part of the rows lack a size; the others show once, few, many or a class for expanded clones.

few	.	TRBV18	TRBJ2-7	CASSRESSYEQYF	TGTGCCAGCTCACGTGAGAGCTCCTACGAGCAGTACTTC
.	.	TRBV4-2	TRBJ2-3	CASSQDLSGTFSTDTQYF	TGTGCCAGCAGCCAAGATTTGTCCGGGACTTTCTCCACAGATACGCAGTATTTT
.	.	TRBV4-3	TRBJ2-5	CASSQVNIPQETQYF	TGCGCCAGCAGCCAAGTAAACATCCCTCAAGAGACCCAGTACTTC
.	.	TRBV6-5	TRBJ1-4	CASSYSPGAGEKLFF	TGTGCCAGCAGTTACTCGCCGGGGGCCGGGGAAAAACTGTTTTTT
.	.	TRBV30	TRBJ2-7	CAWSRGTPYEQYF	TGTGCCTGGAGTAGGGGGACACCCTACGAGCAGTACTTC
.	.	TRBV27	TRBJ2-3	CASGYTGRNTDTQYF	TGTGCCAGCGGGTATACAGGGAGAAACACAGATACGCAGTATTTT
.	.	TRBV25-1	TRBJ2-7	CASSERSAGESYEQYF	TGTGCCAGCAGTGAAAGGTCGGCCGGCGAGTCCTACGAGCAGTACTTC
.	TRBD1	TRBV9	TRBJ2-1	CASSPSPGGSYNEQFF	TGTGCCAGCAGCCCCTCCCCAGGGGGCTCCTACAATGAGCAGTTCTTC
.	.	TRBV10-2	TRBJ2-4	CATGTVLAKNIQYF	TGCGCCACCGGTACGGTCTTAGCCAAAAACATTCAGTACTTC
.	TRBD1	TRBV6-6	TRBJ1-2	CASSYSTGQGGGYTF	TGTGCCAGCAGTTACTCGACTGGACAGGGCGGCGGCTACACCTTC
once	.	TRBV5-6	TRBJ2-5	CASSLDQGAETQYF	TGTGCCAGCAGCTTGGACCAGGGCGCAGAGACCCAGTACTTC
few	.	TRBV6-5	TRBJ1-1	CASTAQGNTEAFF	TGTGCCAGCACCGCCCAGGGGAACACTGAAGCTTTCTTT
once	.	TRBV5-4	TRBJ1-4	CASSYGSPLSNEKLFF	TGTGCCAGCAGCTACGGGTCGCCATTATCTAATGAAAAACTGTTTTTT
.	.	TRBV27	TRBJ1-3	CASSSHAPIGYGNTIYF	TGTGCCAGCAGTTCCCACGCCCCTATCGGGTACGGAAACACCATATATTTT
.	TRBD1	TRBV27	TRBJ2-1	CASSPGTGKNNEQFF	TGTGCCAGCAGTCCGGGGACAGGGAAAAACAATGAGCAGTTCTTC
.	TRBD1	TRBV19	TRBJ1-2	CASSYNSGTGDGYTF	TGTGCCAGTAGTTACAATTCCGGGACAGGGGATGGCTACACCTTC
.	.	TRBV4-1	TRBJ1-2	CASSQESGFDYGYTF	TGCGCCAGCAGCCAAGAATCCGGGTTCGACTATGGCTACACCTTC
.	.	TRBV28	TRBJ1-1	CASSLPLVPGRGNTEAFF	TGTGCCAGCAGTTTACCCCTCGTGCCAGGGCGGGGGAACACTGAAGCTTTCTTT
many	.	TRBV2	TRBJ2-5	CASSGLTSKETQYF	TGTGCCAGCAGTGGCTTGACTAGTAAAGAGACCCAGTACTTC
.	.	TRBV21-1	TRBJ2-3	CASSNDSTDTQYF	TGTGCCAGCAGCAACGACAGTACAGATACGCAGTATTTT
.	TRBD2	TRBV13	TRBJ2-7	CASSLPSGSTMSYEQYF	TGTGCCAGCAGCTTACCTAGCGGGAGTACAATGTCCTACGAGCAGTACTTC
.	TRBD2	TRBV5-1	TRBJ2-3	CASSPRTSGSTDTQYF	TGCGCCAGCAGCCCTAGGACTAGCGGAAGCACAGATACGCAGTATTTT
.	TRBD1	TRBV7-9	TRBJ2-1	CASSGPTGGSYNEQFF	TGTGCCAGCAGCGGACCGACAGGGGGCTCTTACAATGAGCAGTTCTTC
few	TRBD1	TRBV5-8	TRBJ2-1	CASTGQGASEQFF	TGTGCCAGCACCGGACAGGGGGCGAGTGAGCAGTTCTTC
.	.	TRBV20-1	TRBJ1-2	CSASRDGGYTF	TGCAGTGCTAGTCGGGACGGTGGCTACACCTTC
.	.	TRBV25-1	TRBJ2-3	CASSEATKLADTQYF	TGTGCCAGCAGTGAGGCTACCAAACTCGCAGATACGCAGTATTTT
.	TRBD1	TRBV7-9	TRBJ2-1	CASSPRTGVGQFF	TGTGCCAGCAGCCCCCGGACAGGGGTAGGGCAGTTCTTC
.	.	TRBV4-3	TRBJ1-2	CASSQSQGTNYGYTF	TGCGCCAGCAGCCAGAGCCAGGGGACTAACTATGGCTACACCTTC
.	.	TRBV9	TRBJ2-1	CASSDVYNEQFF	TGTGCCAGCAGCGACGTATACAATGAGCAGTTCTTC